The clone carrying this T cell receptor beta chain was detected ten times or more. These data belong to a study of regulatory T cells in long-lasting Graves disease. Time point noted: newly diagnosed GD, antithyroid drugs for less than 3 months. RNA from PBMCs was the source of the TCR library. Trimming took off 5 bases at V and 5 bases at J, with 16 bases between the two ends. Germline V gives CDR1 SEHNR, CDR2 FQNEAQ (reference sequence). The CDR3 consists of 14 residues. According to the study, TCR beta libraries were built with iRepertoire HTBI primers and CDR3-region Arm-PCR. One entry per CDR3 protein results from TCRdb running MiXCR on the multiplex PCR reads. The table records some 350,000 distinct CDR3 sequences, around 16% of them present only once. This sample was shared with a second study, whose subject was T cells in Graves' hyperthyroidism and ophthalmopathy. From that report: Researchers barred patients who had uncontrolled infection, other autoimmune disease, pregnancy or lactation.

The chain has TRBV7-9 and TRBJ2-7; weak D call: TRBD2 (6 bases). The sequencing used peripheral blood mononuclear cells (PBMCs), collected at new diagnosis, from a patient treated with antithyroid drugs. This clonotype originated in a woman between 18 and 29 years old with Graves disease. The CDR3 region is CASSLRDLTHEQYF. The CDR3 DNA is TGTGCCAGCAGCCTCCGGGACTTAACCCACGAGCAGTACTTC. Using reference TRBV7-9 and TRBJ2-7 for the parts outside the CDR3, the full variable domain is DTGVSQNPRHKITKRGQNVTFRCDPISEHNRLYWYRQTLGQGPEFLTYFQNEAQLEKSRLLSDRFSAERPKGSFSTLEIQRTEQGDSAMYLCASSLRDLTHEQYFGPGTRLTVT.